The rows below give T cell receptor beta chains drawn from one sample of a study of blood T cell repertoires in COVID-19. The method was immunoSEQ multiplex PCR; TCRdb's version includes in-frame clones alone and lacks a portion of them. Among tens of thousands of clones, more than 60% were seen once, and the ten largest hold 25% to 30%. Sequenced material: peripheral blood. The receptors shown here come from a woman older than 75 with active or convalescent COVID-19. The CDR3 runs from the conserved cysteine through the conserved F or W. The order of the fields is V gene, D gene, J gene, clone size, CDR3 DNA, CDR3 protein. D genes are given only for firm matches. Some rows mark clone size as missing; the rest say once, few, many or name a class of expanded clone.

V gene: TRBV27; D gene: .; J gene: TRBJ1-2; clone size: .; CDR3 DNA: TGTGCCAGCAGTCCGAACAGCAATCCTAACTATGGCTACACCTTC; CDR3 protein: CASSPNSNPNYGYTF
V gene: TRBV11-3; D gene: .; J gene: TRBJ2-7; clone size: .; CDR3 DNA: TGTGCCAGCAGCTTCGCAGGGGACTACGAGCAGTACTTC; CDR3 protein: CASSFAGDYEQYF
V gene: TRBV28; D gene: .; J gene: TRBJ2-3; clone size: .; CDR3 DNA: TGTGCCAGCCTGCCCAGCGAGGCCTTAGATACGCAGTATTTT; CDR3 protein: CASLPSEALDTQYF
V gene: TRBV19; D gene: TRBD2; J gene: TRBJ2-2; clone size: once; CDR3 DNA: TGTGCCACCCACGCGTCGGGGGGGCCGAGCGGGGAGCTGTTTTTT; CDR3 protein: CATHASGGPSGELFF
V gene: TRBV5-6; D gene: TRBD1; J gene: TRBJ1-6; clone size: .; CDR3 DNA: TGTGCCAGCGGAACAGGGGAGAACTCACCCCTCCACTTT; CDR3 protein: CASGTGENSPLHF
V gene: TRBV25-1; D gene: .; J gene: TRBJ1-2; clone size: .; CDR3 DNA: TGTGCCAGCAGTGAGACGGGATTCTATGGCTACACCTTC; CDR3 protein: CASSETGFYGYTF
V gene: TRBV7-2; D gene: .; J gene: TRBJ2-7; clone size: .; CDR3 DNA: TGTGCCAGCAGCTCCAACTCCTACGAGCAGTACTTC; CDR3 protein: CASSSNSYEQYF
V gene: TRBV2; D gene: .; J gene: TRBJ2-2; clone size: few; CDR3 DNA: TGTGCCAGCACGGGTGCGGTGAACACCGGGGAGCTGTTTTTT; CDR3 protein: CASTGAVNTGELFF
V gene: TRBV27; D gene: TRBD1; J gene: TRBJ2-5; clone size: .; CDR3 DNA: TGTGCCAGCAGTTTATCGATTTGGGCAGGGGGCGGTGGGACCCAGTACTTC; CDR3 protein: CASSLSIWAGGGGTQYF
V gene: TRBV5-1; D gene: .; J gene: TRBJ1-6; clone size: .; CDR3 DNA: TGCGCCAGCAGCTTGGAAGAAGAGTCACCCCTCCACTTT; CDR3 protein: CASSLEEESPLHF
V gene: TRBV27; D gene: TRBD1; J gene: TRBJ1-5; clone size: .; CDR3 DNA: TGTGCCAGCACCCCGGACAGGGGGGATCAGCCCCAGCATTTT; CDR3 protein: CASTPDRGDQPQHF
V gene: TRBV7-2; D gene: .; J gene: TRBJ2-3; clone size: .; CDR3 DNA: TGTGCCAGCAGCCCTCCCCCAGGGCGGGGTCGCACAGATACGCAGTATTTT; CDR3 protein: CASSPPPGRGRTDTQYF
V gene: TRBV6-2/TRBV6-3; D gene: TRBD2; J gene: TRBJ2-2; clone size: .; CDR3 DNA: TGTGCCAGCAGCCGCACTAGCGGGGGACCCACCGGGGAGCTGTTTTTT; CDR3 protein: CASSRTSGGPTGELFF
V gene: TRBV19; D gene: .; J gene: TRBJ1-1; clone size: .; CDR3 DNA: TGTGCCAGTAGTATAGCAGTTTCCGTTATGAACACTGAAGCTTTCTTT; CDR3 protein: CASSIAVSVMNTEAFF
V gene: TRBV7-2; D gene: .; J gene: TRBJ1-5; clone size: .; CDR3 DNA: TGTGCCAGCAGCACCGCGGGGTGGAATCAGCCCCAGCATTTT; CDR3 protein: CASSTAGWNQPQHF
V gene: TRBV7-2; D gene: .; J gene: TRBJ1-1; clone size: .; CDR3 DNA: TGTGCCAGCAGCTTAGCGCGTGGTTTAAACACTGAAGCTTTCTTT; CDR3 protein: CASSLARGLNTEAFF
V gene: TRBV5-1; D gene: .; J gene: TRBJ2-2; clone size: .; CDR3 DNA: TGCGCCAGCAGCTTGGTTCCGGGAACGAACACCGGGGAGCTGTTTTTT; CDR3 protein: CASSLVPGTNTGELFF
V gene: TRBV19; D gene: .; J gene: TRBJ1-5; clone size: .; CDR3 DNA: TGTGCCAGTAGTATCAGGGGCGGCAATCAGCCCCAGCATTTT; CDR3 protein: CASSIRGGNQPQHF
V gene: TRBV12-5; D gene: .; J gene: TRBJ1-5; clone size: few; CDR3 DNA: TGTGCTAGTGGTTTGGGGGGGAGGCAGCCCCAGCATTTT; CDR3 protein: CASGLGGRQPQHF
V gene: TRBV24-1; D gene: .; J gene: TRBJ1-3; clone size: .; CDR3 DNA: TGTGCCACCAGTGATTCTCGGGGGGGGGCGCGTTCGACGGTGGGAAACACCATATATTTT; CDR3 protein: CATSDSRGGARSTVGNTIYF
V gene: TRBV28; D gene: .; J gene: TRBJ1-5; clone size: .; CDR3 DNA: TGTGCCAGCAGTTTACGGTACCAGCCCCAGCATTTT; CDR3 protein: CASSLRYQPQHF
V gene: TRBV7-2; D gene: TRBD2; J gene: TRBJ2-3; clone size: .; CDR3 DNA: TGTGCCAGCAGCTCGTCAAGTCTCGGGGGGGGCCGGGCCACAGATACGCAGTATTTT; CDR3 protein: CASSSSSLGGGRATDTQYF
V gene: TRBV30; D gene: TRBD1; J gene: TRBJ2-1; clone size: .; CDR3 DNA: TGTGCCTGGAGTGTACTTGGGACAGGGGCCGTGGAGCAGTTCTTC; CDR3 protein: CAWSVLGTGAVEQFF
V gene: TRBV7-2; D gene: .; J gene: TRBJ2-3; clone size: .; CDR3 DNA: TGTGCCAGCAGCTTTAGCGGTATAAGCACAGATACGCAGTATTTT; CDR3 protein: CASSFSGISTDTQYF
V gene: TRBV19; D gene: .; J gene: TRBJ1-4; clone size: few; CDR3 DNA: TGTGCCAGTAAGGAGCTGATTAATGAAAAACTGTTTTTT; CDR3 protein: CASKELINEKLFF
V gene: TRBV7-9; D gene: TRBD1; J gene: TRBJ2-5; clone size: .; CDR3 DNA: TGTGCCAGTCACTGGGACAGCGAATCAAGATCCTTTCGTGAAGAGACCCAGTACTTC; CDR3 protein: CASHWDSESRSFREETQYF
V gene: TRBV2; D gene: TRBD1; J gene: TRBJ2-1; clone size: .; CDR3 DNA: TGTGCCAGCAGTCTCAGGGACAGGGGTCTCGATGAGCAGTTCTTC; CDR3 protein: CASSLRDRGLDEQFF
V gene: TRBV7-5; D gene: .; J gene: TRBJ1-2; clone size: .; CDR3 DNA: TGTGCCAGAAGCTCCACTGAAGGGGACAGGGAAGGGAGCGACTATGGCTACACCTTC; CDR3 protein: CARSSTEGDREGSDYGYTF
V gene: TRBV5-6; D gene: TRBD2; J gene: TRBJ2-1; clone size: .; CDR3 DNA: TGTGCCAGCAGCGGGGGAGGGGCTGCTCCTTCCTACAATGAGCAGTTCTTC; CDR3 protein: CASSGGGAAPSYNEQFF
V gene: TRBV3-1/TRBV3-2; D gene: TRBD1; J gene: TRBJ1-2; clone size: .; CDR3 DNA: TGTGCCAGCAGCCTTGGACAGGGGCACACCGGTTCCACCTTC; CDR3 protein: CASSLGQGHTGSTF
V gene: TRBV5-1; D gene: TRBD2; J gene: TRBJ2-1; clone size: .; CDR3 DNA: TGCGCCAGCAGCCGGGGACTAGCGGGTGATATTTCCTACAATGAGCAGTTCTTC; CDR3 protein: CASSRGLAGDISYNEQFF
V gene: TRBV30; D gene: .; J gene: TRBJ1-1; clone size: .; CDR3 DNA: TGTGCCTGGAGTGCAGGGCATAACACTGAAGCTTTCTTT; CDR3 protein: CAWSAGHNTEAFF
V gene: TRBV30; D gene: .; J gene: TRBJ1-6; clone size: .; CDR3 DNA: TGTGCCTGGAGGGAGGACCCCGTCAGGAATTCACCCCTCCACTTT; CDR3 protein: CAWREDPVRNSPLHF
V gene: TRBV6-4; D gene: .; J gene: TRBJ2-7; clone size: .; CDR3 DNA: TGTGCCAGCAGAAAAAGACTTCAATGCGCCTGGGAGCAGTACTTC; CDR3 protein: CASRKRLQCAWEQYF
V gene: TRBV7-2; D gene: .; J gene: TRBJ2-1; clone size: .; CDR3 DNA: TGTGCCAGCAGCTTAGACAGGAGCTCCTACAATGAGCAGTTCTTC; CDR3 protein: CASSLDRSSYNEQFF
V gene: TRBV7-9; D gene: TRBD1; J gene: TRBJ1-5; clone size: once; CDR3 DNA: TGTGCCAGCAGCTTAGGAGACAGGGCCCCCAATCAGCCCCAGCATTTT; CDR3 protein: CASSLGDRAPNQPQHF
V gene: TRBV13; D gene: .; J gene: TRBJ2-7; clone size: .; CDR3 DNA: TGTGCCAGCAGGGTGTCGGGGCAGGGGAACCACGAGCAGTACTTC; CDR3 protein: CASRVSGQGNHEQYF
V gene: TRBV19; D gene: .; J gene: TRBJ2-2; clone size: .; CDR3 DNA: TGTGCCAGTAGTATCGAGGGTTCGGTGTTTTTT; CDR3 protein: CASSIEGSVFF
V gene: TRBV20-1; D gene: TRBD1; J gene: TRBJ2-5; clone size: .; CDR3 DNA: TGCAGTGCTAGTGCCCCGACAGGGTACCAAGAGACCCAGTACTTC; CDR3 protein: CSASAPTGYQETQYF
V gene: TRBV4-3; D gene: .; J gene: TRBJ1-2; clone size: once; CDR3 DNA: TGCGCCAGCAGCCAAGATGTAACAGCCCTGGGCTACACCTTC; CDR3 protein: CASSQDVTALGYTF
V gene: TRBV2; D gene: .; J gene: TRBJ1-2; clone size: .; CDR3 DNA: TGTGCCAGCACTGAACAGGCCTCTAACTATGGCTACACCTTC; CDR3 protein: CASTEQASNYGYTF
V gene: TRBV5-6; D gene: .; J gene: TRBJ2-7; clone size: .; CDR3 DNA: TGTGCCAGCAGCTTCTCTGCAGGGCGTTCCGGGCAGTACTTC; CDR3 protein: CASSFSAGRSGQYF
V gene: TRBV6-6; D gene: .; J gene: TRBJ1-1; clone size: .; CDR3 DNA: TGTGCCAGCAGTTACTTGGCGAACACTGAAGCTTTCTTT; CDR3 protein: CASSYLANTEAFF
V gene: TRBV7-6; D gene: .; J gene: TRBJ2-2; clone size: once; CDR3 DNA: TGTGCCAGCAGCTTAGTCGGCAGGGAAGAGCCCGGGGAGCTGTTTTTT; CDR3 protein: CASSLVGREEPGELFF
V gene: TRBV7-6; D gene: TRBD2; J gene: TRBJ2-3; clone size: .; CDR3 DNA: TGTGCCAGCAGCCCCGGGACTAGCGGGGGGGCCGTAGATACGCAGTATTTT; CDR3 protein: CASSPGTSGGAVDTQYF